The 17 T cell receptor beta chains given below trace back to one sample, sequenced in a study of cytomegalovirus exposure and HLA in healthy donors. The primer mix had 60 Vbeta and 13 Jbeta primers. Some clones are missing from TCRdb's copy, which holds only in-frame ones; the method was immunoSEQ multiplex PCR. The table has fewer than 150,000 clones, roughly 77% seen once. Sequencing was performed on PBMCs. The receptor set was obtained from a man in his forties or fifties in good health and CMV-seropositive.

The chain uses TRBV6-1 and TRBJ2-3; a weak D match, TRBD1 (6 bases). CDR3 length: 13 residues. Per the germline V gene, CDR1 is MNHNS and CDR2 is SASEGT. V was trimmed by 5 bases and J by 4 bases, leaving 10 bases between them. The CDR3 spells CASSSGDSDTQYF. As DNA, the CDR3 is TGTGCCAGCAGTTCAGGGGATTCAGATACGCAGTATTTT.

The CDR3 loop reads CASSIQREWGRGWFF. The CDR3 DNA is TGTGCCAGCAGCATCCAGCGGGAGTGGGGCCGCGGGTGGTTCTTC. The chain carries TRBV7-2 and TRBJ2-1, with 8 bases matching TRBD2. Trimming cost V 5 bases and J 15 bases; bases outside gene matches: 18. This CDR3 spans 15 amino acids. Germline V gene data show CDR1 as SGHTA and CDR2 as FQGNSA.

The rearrangement links TRBV5-4 to TRBJ2-5, with D unresolved. The CDR3 is 14 residues long. V gave up 4 bases and J gave up 5 bases, with 15 bases separating them. The germline CDR1 and CDR2 sequences are SGHNT and YYREEE (reference sequence). CDR3 residues: CASSLAYAPETQYF. The DNA of the CDR3 is TGTGCCAGCAGCCTCGCCTACGCTCCGGAGACCCAGTACTTC.

The sample holds a few counts of this clone. The chain has TRBV6-1 and TRBJ1-2; D is unclear. CDR1 is MNHNS, CDR2 SASEGT, per germline. The CDR3 sequence is 13 residues long. V dropped 6 bases and J dropped 4 bases, with 12 bases sitting between them. CDR3 DNA sequence: TGTGCCAGCAGCTCGTTTAGCACCTATGGCTACACCTTC. The encoded protein is CASSSFSTYGYTF.

The rearrangement joins TRBV7-6 to TRBJ2-1; tentative D call: TRBD2 (6 bases). This CDR3 is 13 amino acids long. Germline V gives CDR1 SGHVS, CDR2 FNYEAQ. V lost 5 bases and J 6 bases, leaving 11 bases between the germline ends. The CDR3 DNA follows: TGTGCCAGCAGCCCAGTAGCGGCCAATGAGCAGTTCTTC. Encoded protein: CASSPVAANEQFF.

This clone was recorded once. The chain employs TRBV5-8 and TRBJ2-1, with 9 nucleotides matching TRBD1. This CDR3 region has 14 residues. V trimming: 3 bases; J trimming: 5 bases; junction bases outside the gene matches: 3. The V gene's germline CDR1 is SGHTS and CDR2 YDEGEE. The CDR3 sequence: CASSSDRGNNEQFF. CDR3 DNA sequence: TGTGCCAGCAGCTCCGACAGGGGGAACAATGAGCAGTTCTTC.

The genes are TRBV28 and TRBJ1-4; TRBD1 aligns across 9 bases. Per germline, CDR1 MDHEN and CDR2 SYDVKM. The CDR3 spans 15 residues. Losses at the gene ends were 5 bases for V and 6 bases for J; bases not matched to a gene: 7. CDR3: CASSPAGTGHEKLFF. The CDR3 DNA reads as TGTGCCAGCAGTCCCGCGGGGACAGGGCATGAAAAACTGTTTTTT.

This chain links TRBV5-4 with TRBJ2-7; 9 bases agree with TRBD2. V gave up 0 bases and J gave up 6 bases; unmatched junction bases: 7. CDR3 size: 15 residues. Germline lookup yields CDR1 SGHNT and CDR2 YYREEE (reference sequence). CDR3 region: CASSLVGLATGEQYF. CDR3 coding DNA: TGTGCCAGCAGCTTGGTGGGACTAGCAACGGGCGAGCAGTACTTC.

The genes are TRBV7-6 and TRBJ1-6; 7 bases agree with TRBD1. Germline V gene data show CDR1 as SGHVS and CDR2 as FNYEAQ. Trimming at V came to 8 bases and at J to 6 bases, leaving 7 bases not matched to a gene. The CDR3 runs to 14 residues. The CDR3 sequence: CASAAQGGNSPLHF. In DNA form, the CDR3 reads TGTGCCAGCGCCGCCCAGGGGGGTAATTCACCCCTCCACTTT.

This chain connects TRBV27 to TRBJ1-5; the match to TRBD1 covers 9 bases. CDR1 is MNHEY, CDR2 SMNVEV, per germline (reference sequence). The CDR3 totals 17 residues. Unmatched junction bases numbered 11, after V lost 5 bases and J lost 3 bases. The CDR3 region is CASSPNPGQGHNQPQHF. For the CDR3, the DNA is TGTGCCAGCAGTCCAAATCCGGGACAGGGCCACAATCAGCCCCAGCATTTT.

The CDR3 loop is CASSPDGQGISYEQYF. In nucleotides, the CDR3 is TGTGCCAGCAGTCCGGACGGACAGGGGATATCCTACGAGCAGTACTTC. This chain uses TRBV5-5 with TRBJ2-7; 9 bases fit TRBD1. After removal of 5 bases from V and 1 base from J, the junction contained 10 bases not matched to a gene. Germline CDR1 and CDR2: SGHKS and YYEKEE (reference sequence). This CDR3 region has 16 residues.

On this clone itself: The identical CDR3 is also encoded by other nucleotide sequences in the sample. The CDR3 is CAWSAGTGIYSYNSPLHF. Here the CDR3 DNA reads TGTGCCTGGAGCGCCGGGACAGGGATCTACTCCTATAATTCACCCCTCCACTTT. This sequence joins TRBV30 and TRBJ1-6, with 9 bases lining up with TRBD1. Germline V gene lookup returns CDR1 GTSNPN and CDR2 SVGIG (reference sequence). V lost 3 bases and J lost 0; bases outside the gene matches: 9. This CDR3 comprises 18 residues.

This clone was counted once. V and J are TRBV6-1 and TRBJ2-5; no clear D. The J call is in doubt because the DNA end fits TRBJ2-7 better. Germline loops: CDR1 MNHNS, CDR2 SASEGT. This CDR3 is built from 13 residues. The CDR3 nucleotides are TGTGCCAGCAGTGATGCCCTATTCTACGAGCAGTACTTC. Its protein product is CASSDALFYEQYF.

The V call is TRBV30, the J call TRBJ2-4; D not certain. V was trimmed by 1 base and J by 2 bases, leaving 6 bases between them. The germline CDR1 and CDR2 sequences are GTSNPN and SVGIG (reference sequence). The CDR3 contains 13 residues. For the CDR3, the DNA is TGTGCCTGGAGTGGGCAGTCCAAAAACATTCAGTACTTC. As protein: CAWSGQSKNIQYF.

The genes are TRBV11-1 and TRBJ1-2; 8 nucleotides line up with TRBD1. With 5 bases clipped from V and 8 bases from J, the junction kept 10 bases outside the gene matches. CDR1 and CDR2 from the germline V gene are SGHAT and FQDESV (reference sequence). The CDR3 spans 14 residues. The CDR3 sequence is CASSPGQGERGYTF. The CDR3 DNA is TGTGCCAGCAGCCCTGGACAGGGAGAGAGAGGCTACACCTTC.

The chain links TRBV5-4 to TRBJ2-2; 8 nucleotides agree with TRBD1. Germline assignment: CDR1 SGHNT and CDR2 YYREEE (reference sequence). This CDR3 is 15 amino acids long. V lost 7 bases to trimming and J lost 4 bases; unmatched junction nucleotides: 9. This CDR3 is CASGGQEGSTGELFF. The CDR3 DNA follows: TGTGCCAGCGGGGGACAGGAGGGGAGCACCGGGGAGCTGTTTTTT.

The chain links TRBV30 to TRBJ2-3; TRBD2 agrees at 8 bases. J was trimmed by 3 bases and V by 4 bases; bases with no gene match: 9. The CDR3 runs to 15 residues. CDR1 GTSNPN and CDR2 SVGIG come from the germline V gene (reference sequence). This CDR3 is CAWTTAGGATDTQYF. CDR3 nucleotide sequence: TGTGCCTGGACTACGGCGGGAGGTGCGACAGATACGCAGTATTTT.